This T cell receptor (beta chain) was recorded in a study of spatial heterogeneity in lung cancer. Study results and caveats: Blood carried ubiquitous expanded tumor TCRs more at resection than follow-up.

TCRdb redid the calling of the 5' RACE reads with MiXCR, one entry per CDR3 protein. The top ten clones hold about a fifth of a sample with 19,000 or so distinct CDR3 sequences, about 21% of them seen once. Of note for this clonotype: Its antigen remains unknown.

Regarding time point: sample taken at primary tumor resection. Extraction of whole RNA from tumor, nontumor lung or frozen PBMC preceded unsorted sequencing. The CDR3 runs to 17 residues. The germline V and J ends were trimmed by 5 bases and 1 base, with 15 bases remaining between them. Germline values: CDR1 SGHAT, CDR2 FQDESV (reference sequence). The sequences come from PBMCs, collected at surgery. The clonotype originates from a female donor with early-stage non-small cell lung cancer. This chain links TRBV11-1 with TRBJ2-6, with D perhaps TRBD1 (6 bases). The CDR3 loop is CASSPGQLLSGANVLTF. In nucleotides, the CDR3 is TGTGCCAGCAGCCCCGGACAGCTGCTATCTGGGGCCAACGTCCTGACTTTC.